The sequence of this T cell receptor beta chain was determined in a study of CD8 T cells in ankylosing spondylitis. Germline values: CDR1 SGHTA, CDR2 FQGTGA. V trimming: 5 bases; J trimming: 8 bases; junction bases outside the gene matches: 6. The CDR3 consists of 13 residues. This clonotype has ten or more counts. Preparation of TCR beta libraries was done by quantitative 5'-RACE with molecular barcodes. TCRdb used MiXCR to reprocess the 5' RACE reads, holding one entry per CDR3 protein. The data hold tens of thousands of distinct CDR3 sequences, with 6.5% to 9% observed a single time. The V gene is TRBV7-3, the J gene TRBJ2-1; 7 nucleotides line up with TRBD2. Sequences were obtained from blood, either unsorted or a sorted T cell fraction (not recorded which). The receptor was derived from a male donor with ankylosing spondylitis or in good health (not recorded which). DNA for the CDR3: TGTGCCAGCAGCCCTATACGGGAGGATGAGCAGTTCTTC. Translating gives CASSPIREDEQFF.